The entry below gives a single T cell receptor beta chain sequence along with its context. The entry originates in a study of T cell changes during pregnancy in multiple sclerosis. Trimming removed 0 bases from V and 9 bases from J, with 15 bases in between. The CDR3 sequence is 15 residues long. CDR1 SGHAT and CDR2 FQDESV come from the germline V gene (reference sequence). The protocol was immunoSEQ multiplex PCR, while the TCRdb copy is restricted to in-frame clones and leaves out a portion. This table has 90,000 or so clones, about 92% appearing once. This material consisted of peripheral blood, taken in the first trimester of pregnancy. This clonotype was obtained from a female donor with multiple sclerosis, enrolled in a pregnancy study. The chain is built from TRBV11-1 and TRBJ2-1, with D perhaps TRBD2 (5 bases). This CDR3 is CASSLARRAGGEQFF. DNA for the CDR3: TGTGCCAGCAGCTTAGCGCGAAGGGCCGGAGGTGAGCAGTTCTTC.